Here is one T cell receptor beta chain with its context. Its antigen is currently unknown. The data stem from a study of shared clonotypes between healthy human individuals. Study-wide results and limits: When naive CD4 clonotypes were compared across several donors, 5% to 5.5% were shared. The study drew on few donors, limiting represented genetic and exposure-history diversity. Only blood underwent sampling, and tissue repertoires likely differ. Richness estimates generally favored naive over memory subsets.

The V and J ends lost 0 bases and 4 bases respectively, with 19 bases between them. This CDR3 region has 17 residues. Germline CDR1 and CDR2: SGDLS and YYNGEE. The data were produced by immunoSEQ multiplex PCR, yet TCRdb's version contains in-frame clones alone and is incomplete. The sample shows 1,100,000 or so clones, more than 75% of them seen only once. This chain connects TRBV9 to TRBJ1-2, with D perhaps matching TRBD1 (5 bases). The source material was memory CD4+ T cells from PBMCs. Subset specified: CD45RA-negative fraction. The source is a man aged 18-30 years in good health. Some clones in this sample may be carry-over from other donors' samples. The CDR3 nucleotides are TGTGCCAGCAGCGTAGGCCTCGAGGGGTCGTCAGGCTATGGCTACACCTTC. Encoded protein: CASSVGLEGSSGYGYTF. The variable domain in full, completed from reference TRBV9 and TRBJ1-2, reads DSGVTQTPKHLITATGQRVTLRCSPRSGDLSVYWYQQSLDQGLQFLIQYYNGEERAKGNILERFSAQQFPDLHSELNLSSLELGDSALYFCASSVGLEGSSGYGYTFGSGTRLTVV.